The 7 T cell receptor beta chains listed next were all sequenced from one sample in a study of response to subunit inactivated influenza vaccine. MiXCR was run by TCRdb on the RT-PCR reads, yielding one entry per CDR3 protein. The table shows 530,000 or so distinct CDR3 sequences, with 14% occurring only once. The source material was PBMCs from blood, sampled 11 to 12 days after vaccination. These receptors all stem from a man between 45 and 60 years old who received an inactivated influenza vaccine.

This clonotype has just a few counts. The rearrangement joins TRBV7-8 to TRBJ2-7; D call uncertain. CDR1 is SGHVS and CDR2 is FQNEAQ in the germline V gene. CDR3 length: 11 residues. V lost 5 bases, J lost 6 bases, and 8 bases lay in between. The CDR3 bases are TGTGCCAGCAGCCAAAGAGCCGAGCAGTACTTC. Translation: CASSQRAEQYF. The entire variable domain, with the rest obtained from reference TRBV7-8 and TRBJ2-7, is as follows: GAGVSQSPRYKVAKRGQDVALRCDPISGHVSLFWYQQALGQGPEFLTYFQNEAQLDKSGLPSDRFFAERPEGSVSTLKIQRTQQEDSAVYLCASSQRAEQYFGPGTRLTVT.

There are a few counts of this clonotype. This chain uses TRBV11-2 with TRBJ2-5; TRBD2 matches at 7 bases. With 4 bases clipped from V and 3 bases from J, the junction kept 8 bases outside the gene matches. CDR1 is SGHAT, CDR2 FQNNGV, per germline. The CDR3 totals 15 residues. The CDR3 spells CASSSTGGYKETQYF. The DNA of the CDR3 is TGTGCCAGCAGCTCGACGGGGGGATATAAAGAGACCCAGTACTTC.

The rearrangement uses TRBV10-3 and TRBJ2-1; 9 bases agree with TRBD1. V was pared by 6 bases and J by 7 bases, with 7 bases of the junction left unmatched. The length of the CDR3 is 14 residues. Per germline, CDR1 ENHRY and CDR2 SYGVKD. CDR3 DNA sequence: TGTGCCATCAGCCGGGACAGGGTAATAAATGAGCAGTTCTTC. It yields the protein CAISRDRVINEQFF.

The chain has TRBV12-3 or TRBV12-4 and TRBJ2-5; D unresolved. The length of the CDR3 is 14 residues. The germline V and J ends were trimmed by 5 bases and 0 bases, with 10 bases remaining between them. In nucleotides, the CDR3 is TGTGCCAGCAGTCTCACAGCGTACCAAGAGACCCAGTACTTC. It encodes CASSLTAYQETQYF.

V and J are TRBV20-1 and TRBJ1-5; 7 nucleotides align to TRBD1. V was clipped by 4 bases and J by 6 bases; unmatched bases: 15. Germline lookup yields CDR1 DFQATT and CDR2 SNEGSKA (reference sequence). The CDR3 has 16 residues. CDR3 sequence: CSANAFTGEGGQPQHF. As DNA, the CDR3 is TGCAGTGCTAACGCATTTACAGGGGAAGGAGGTCAGCCCCAGCATTTT.

The table lists this clonotype with a few counts. This chain uses TRBV6-1 with TRBJ1-2, with 11 bases identical to TRBD1. V dropped 6 bases and J dropped 2; count of bases not matched to a gene: 8. The CDR3 runs to 16 residues. Germline V gives CDR1 MNHNS, CDR2 SASEGT. The CDR3 is CASRLYGTGGNYGYTF. CDR3 nucleotide sequence: TGTGCCAGCAGACTATACGGGACAGGGGGGAACTATGGCTACACCTTC.

The rearrangement uses TRBV5-6 and TRBJ2-3, with D unresolved. Trimming pared 3 bases from V and 1 base from J, leaving 15 bases between. The CDR3 has 16 amino acids. Germline CDR1 is SGHDT and CDR2 is YYEEEE. Written as DNA, the CDR3 is TGTGCCAGCAGCTCAACACTCGGGCCTGGCACAGATACGCAGTATTTT. Its protein is CASSSTLGPGTDTQYF.